A single sample is the source of the 5 T cell receptor beta chains below, sequenced in a study of T cells after yellow fever vaccination. From the 5' RACE reads, TCRdb called clonotypes with MiXCR, one entry per CDR3 protein. The sample holds 310,000 or so distinct CDR3 sequences, 6.8% seen once. Sequences were derived from PBMCs, sampled about 41 days after the first yellow fever vaccination. The origin of the receptors is a man aged 18 to 30 who received the YFV17D yellow fever vaccine.

At least ten counts were recorded for this clonotype. The CDR3 bases are TGTGCCAGCTCACCAACCGTGGCTAGCGGGGCCTCCACAGATACGCAGTATTTT. Protein product: CASSPTVASGASTDTQYF. V usage is TRBV18 and J usage is TRBJ2-3; TRBD2 agrees at 9 bases. The CDR3 is 18 amino acids. V dropped 2 bases and J dropped 2; count of bases not matched to a gene: 11. CDR1 is KGHSH, CDR2 LQKENI, per germline.

This clonotype has a count of ten or more. The chain uses TRBV20-1 and TRBJ2-3; D uncertain. The CDR3 totals 12 residues. Germline lookup yields CDR1 DFQATT and CDR2 SNEGSKA (reference sequence). V lost 0 bases to trimming and J lost 2 bases, with 3 bases between them. The CDR3 loop reads CSAREDTDTQYF. In DNA form, the CDR3 reads TGCAGTGCTAGAGAAGACACAGATACGCAGTATTTT.

This clonotype has a handful of counts. The chain joins TRBV6-5 to TRBJ1-1, with TRBD1 as a possible D gene (5 bases). The CDR3 contains 12 residues. The V gene lost 6 bases and the J gene lost 3 bases, with 8 bases spanning the gap. CDR1 is MNHEY, CDR2 SVGAGI, per germline. The CDR3 spells CASRQGYTEAFF. In nucleotides, the CDR3 is TGTGCCAGCAGGCAGGGTTACACTGAAGCTTTCTTT.

This clonotype was counted many times. The rearrangement uses TRBV6-2 or TRBV6-3 and TRBJ2-7; TRBD2 aligns across 8 bases. Looked up from germline, CDR1 is MNHEY and CDR2 is SVGEGT. The CDR3 sequence is 13 residues long. Germline trimming cut 5 bases from V and 4 bases from J; bases unmatched to any gene: 4. CDR3 in DNA: TGTGCCAGCAGTCCCGGCGGGGGGTACGAGCAGTACGTC. Protein sequence: CASSPGGGYEQYV.

This clonotype was seen a handful of times. The chain has TRBV18 and TRBJ1-5; D not resolved. Trimming left V 0 bases short and J 4 bases short, with 7 bases between. There are 14 residues in the CDR3. Germline lookup yields CDR1 KGHSH and CDR2 LQKENI. CDR3 in DNA: TGTGCCAGCTCACCACCAACGGAGAATCAGCCCCAGCATTTT. Translated: CASSPPTENQPQHF.